The next 16 T cell receptor beta chains were all read from a single sample in a study of early stage breast cancer tumors. Generated by immunoSEQ multiplex PCR, the TCRdb table keeps only in-frame clones and is missing some. The sample yields roughly 57,000 clones, 85% to 95% seen once. Sequenced: blood. These receptors originate from a person aged 65-85 years with breast cancer.

The chain employs TRBV6-5 and TRBJ1-4, with TRBD1 identical over 7 bases. V was clipped by 5 bases and J by 0 bases; unmatched bases: 3. This CDR3 region has 15 residues. Looked up from germline, CDR1 is MNHEY and CDR2 is SVGAGI. The CDR3 coding sequence is TGTGCCAGCAGTGGGACAGCAGCAACTAATGAAAAACTGTTTTTT. Protein sequence: CASSGTAATNEKLFF.

The V gene is TRBV2, the J gene TRBJ2-7, with D perhaps TRBD1 (6 bases). V was clipped by 8 bases and J by 1 base, with 15 bases between them. This CDR3 spans 14 amino acids. Germline V gene lookup returns CDR1 SNHLY and CDR2 FYNNEI. Here the CDR3 reads CASGGQQSSYEQYF. CDR3 sequence (DNA): TGTGCCAGCGGAGGACAGCAAAGTTCCTACGAGCAGTACTTC.

The chain is built from TRBV6-6 and TRBJ2-5; D is ambiguous. The CDR3 consists of 14 residues. Germline V gene data show CDR1 as MNHNY and CDR2 as SVGAGI (reference sequence). Trimming left V 2 bases short and J 4 bases short, with 11 bases between. In nucleotides, the CDR3 is TGTGCCAGCAGTTACGCACCCCCCGGAGAGACCCAGTACTTC. This sequence encodes CASSYAPPGETQYF.

The V call is TRBV5-1, the J call TRBJ2-6; TRBD1 aligns across 7 bases. Trimming took 4 bases from V and 1 from J; bases not matched to a gene: 2. The CDR3 has 15 amino acids. Germline CDR1 reads SGHRS; CDR2 reads YFSETQ. In DNA, the CDR3 is TGCGCCAGCAGCGCGACAGGGTCTGGGGCCAACGTCCTGACTTTC. Its protein product is CASSATGSGANVLTF.

The V and J genes are TRBV7-6 and TRBJ2-1; D remains unclear. The CDR3 is made up of 16 amino acids. V was cut by 2 bases and J by 0 bases, with 11 bases left in between. CDR1 and CDR2 (germline): SGHVS, FNYEAQ. CDR3 amino acids: CASSLYKTTSYNEQFF. DNA of the CDR3: TGTGCCAGCAGCTTATACAAGACAACCTCCTACAATGAGCAGTTCTTC.

The chain employs TRBV10-1 and TRBJ2-1; TRBD2 matches at 8 bases. V gave up 8 bases and J gave up 9 bases; unmatched junction bases: 9. Germline CDR1 reads WNHNN; CDR2 reads SYGVQD (reference sequence). The CDR3 runs to 13 residues. The CDR3: CASLGTRGGEQFF. The CDR3 DNA reads as TGCGCCAGCCTAGGGACTAGGGGAGGTGAGCAGTTCTTC.

This sequence joins TRBV11-3 and TRBJ2-1; TRBD2 might be the D (6 bases). V lost 5 bases and J 5 bases, leaving 10 bases between the germline ends. This CDR3 spans 13 amino acids. CDR1 is SGHNT, CDR2 YENEEA, per germline. The CDR3 nucleotides read TGTGCCAGCAGCGCGCGGGGAGACAATGAGCAGTTCTTC. Translated: CASSARGDNEQFF.

This rearrangement joins TRBV6-5 to TRBJ2-1; tentative D call: TRBD1 (6 bases). This CDR3 region has 15 residues. Germline V gene data show CDR1 as MNHEY and CDR2 as SVGAGI. The V end lost 7 bases, the J end lost 6 bases, and 19 bases lay between the germline ends. Here the CDR3 reads CASTGGDTWGNEQFF. CDR3 DNA: TGTGCCAGCACGGGTGGGGACACGTGGGGCAATGAGCAGTTCTTC.

This chain connects TRBV9 to TRBJ1-2; 7 nucleotides line up with TRBD1. The CDR3 is 16 residues long. Trimming took 2 bases from V and 6 from J; bases not matched to a gene: 13. The germline gives CDR1 SGDLS, CDR2 YYNGEE. DNA of the CDR3: TGTGCCAGCAGCGTTGGGGCCGCAGGGGGAGTTCATGGCTACACCTTC. It codes for CASSVGAAGGVHGYTF.

The chain combines TRBV4-1 with TRBJ2-3, with TRBD1 matching over 8 bases. The CDR3 extends over 18 amino acids. V lost 0 bases to trimming and J lost 0 bases; unmatched junction nucleotides: 8. Germline-derived CDR1 and CDR2 are MGHRA and YSYEKL. CDR3 amino acids: CASSQERRQGWSTDTQYF. DNA for the CDR3: TGCGCCAGCAGCCAAGAGAGACGACAGGGGTGGAGCACAGATACGCAGTATTTT.

About this clone: A junction boundary mismatches the germline segment, possibly from a read error. V is TRBV7-7 and J is TRBJ2-1; 8 bases align to TRBD2. The CDR3 runs 15 residues. CDR1 and CDR2 from the germline V gene are SSHAT and FNYEAQ (reference sequence). In DNA form, the CDR3 reads TGTGCTAGCAGCTCCGGGACTAGTCCCTACAATGAGCAGTTCTTC. It encodes CASSSGTSPYNEQFF. The whole variable domain, filled in from reference TRBV7-7 and TRBJ2-1, reads GAGVSQSPRYKVTKRGQDVTLRCDPISSHATLYWYQQALGQGPEFLTYFNYEAQPDKSGLPSDRFSAERPEGSISTLTIQRTEQRDSAMYRCASSSGTSPYNEQFFGPGTRLTVL.

The rearrangement joins TRBV11-3 to TRBJ2-3; the D gene is possibly TRBD2 (6 bases). CDR1 and CDR2 (germline): SGHNT, YENEEA. V lost 1 base, J lost 6 bases, and 11 bases lay in between. The CDR3 is 14 residues long. The CDR3: CASSLVALADTQYF. CDR3 nucleotide sequence: TGTGCCAGCAGCTTAGTGGCCCTAGCGGATACGCAGTATTTT.

The chain couples TRBV19 to TRBJ1-2; no clear D gene. Trimming took off 0 bases at V and 8 bases at J, with 19 bases between the two ends. Germline V gene lookup returns CDR1 LNHDA and CDR2 SQIVND (reference sequence). The length of the CDR3 is 16 residues. The CDR3 protein is CASSIDRRGLTRGYTF. The CDR3 DNA reads TGTGCCAGTAGTATAGATCGGAGAGGGCTCACTCGGGGCTACACCTTC.

The gene calls are TRBV6-5 and TRBJ1-2; 8 positions agree with TRBD1. The CDR3 spans 11 residues. The trim removed 7 bases at V and 8 bases at J, leaving 3 bases unmatched. Germline lookup yields CDR1 MNHEY and CDR2 SVGAGI. For the CDR3, the DNA is TGTGCCAGCACCGACAGGGGAGGCTACACCTTC. It translates to CASTDRGGYTF.

The chain links TRBV19 to TRBJ1-5; D not certain. The CDR3 is made up of 15 amino acids. V dropped 0 bases and J dropped 1 base, with 7 bases sitting between them. Germline values: CDR1 LNHDA, CDR2 SQIVND (reference sequence). The CDR3 DNA reads TGTGCCAGTAGTATAGACGCCCGGAGCAATCAGCCCCAGCATTTT. Its translation: CASSIDARSNQPQHF.

The chain carries TRBV13 and TRBJ2-1, with D maybe TRBD1 (5 bases). Germline CDR1 is PRHDT and CDR2 is FYEKMQ (reference sequence). V lost 3 bases, J lost 8 bases, and 11 bases lay in between. The length of the CDR3 is 13 residues. The CDR3 nucleotides are TGTGCCAGCAGCTTTGCAGGGATCCATGAGCAGTTCTTC. Protein: CASSFAGIHEQFF.